Presented here are 15 T cell receptor beta chains from one specimen sequenced in a study of Graves' ophthalmopathy and Graves' hyperthyroidism. RNA served as the template for amplifying TCR beta CDR3 regions. HTBI-primed first-round RT-PCR preceded second-round multiplex PCR. TCRdb reprocessed the multiplex PCR reads with MiXCR, giving one entry per CDR3 protein. Among about 200,000 distinct CDR3 sequences listed, under 30% were seen once. The sequenced material came from peripheral blood. All receptors derive from a man between 50 and 59 years old with Graves' ophthalmopathy.

The chain uses TRBV12-3 or TRBV12-4 and TRBJ2-7; TRBD1 matches 8 bases. V was clipped by 2 bases and J by 3 bases; unmatched bases: 3. The CDR3 is 14 residues long. The DNA of the CDR3 is TGTGCCAGCAGTTTAAACGGACAGGGCTACGAGCAGTACTTC. Translation: CASSLNGQGYEQYF.

This clonotype was seen ten or more times. The chain joins TRBV28 to TRBJ1-3; unclear D gene. Germline assignment: CDR1 MDHEN and CDR2 SYDVKM. Trimming left V 6 bases short and J 2 bases short, with 8 bases between. This CDR3 is 13 amino acids long. The CDR3 region has the DNA TGTGCCAGCAGCGACCGGGCTGGAAACACCATATATTTT. Its translation: CASSDRAGNTIYF.

This clonotype was seen once. The rearrangement uses TRBV28 and TRBJ1-2; possibly TRBD1 for D (5 bases). Germline V gene lookup returns CDR1 MDHEN and CDR2 SYDVKM. With 5 bases removed from V and 5 bases from J, the gap between germline ends came to 12 bases. The CDR3 has 13 amino acids. The CDR3 coding sequence is TGTGCCAGCAGTGAAGATGGGGGTTATGGCTACACCTTC. This gives the protein CASSEDGGYGYTF.

This clonotype was observed at least ten times. The V call is TRBV12-5, the J call TRBJ2-2; no clear D gene. Trimming stripped 5 bases from V and 4 bases from J, with 8 bases between. Germline CDR1 LGHNT, CDR2 FRNRAP. This CDR3 comprises 13 residues. The CDR3 sequence: CASGPPLTGELFF. DNA of the CDR3: TGTGCTAGTGGTCCCCCTCTCACCGGGGAGCTGTTTTTT.

This clonotype has at least ten counts. This chain links TRBV7-2 with TRBJ1-3; the D is unclear. The CDR3 length is 17 residues. Trimming took off 5 bases at V and 0 bases at J, with 17 bases between the two ends. Germline loops: CDR1 SGHTA, CDR2 FQGNSA. The CDR3 here is CASSPRAGPISGNTIYF. The CDR3 nucleotides are TGTGCCAGCAGCCCCCGTGCAGGCCCCATCTCTGGAAACACCATATATTTT.

This clonotype was seen ten or more times. This chain joins TRBV11-2 and TRBJ2-2, with D tentatively TRBD2 (6 bases). V lost 5 bases, J lost 6 bases, and 22 bases lay in between. This CDR3 spans 17 amino acids. Germline V lookup: CDR1 SGHAT, CDR2 FQNNGV. The CDR3 bases are TGTGCCAGCAGCCCGGGAGTCGTCTCGCCACGGGCCGGGGAGCTGTTTTTT. It specifies CASSPGVVSPRAGELFF.

The chain combines TRBV12-3 or TRBV12-4 with TRBJ2-7; D possibly corresponds to TRBD1 (7 bases). This CDR3 has 15 residues. Deletions cut 7 bases from V and 5 bases from J, with 21 bases between. In nucleotides, the CDR3 is TGTGCCAGCAAATCGAGCGGAGGGGGCCCGGACGAGCAGTACTTC. It translates to CASKSSGGGPDEQYF.

This clonotype was seen at least ten times. The chain carries TRBV28 and TRBJ1-2; TRBD1 agrees at 9 bases. Germline lookup yields CDR1 MDHEN and CDR2 SYDVKM. With 7 bases clipped from V and 4 bases from J, the junction kept 7 bases outside the gene matches. This CDR3 has 14 amino acids. The CDR3 bases are TGTGCCAGCACCCGGACAGGGGCGGGCTATGGCTACACCTTC. Translating gives CASTRTGAGYGYTF.

This clonotype was recorded at least ten times. The junction and the germline gene differ at one end; a read error may be behind it. This chain joins TRBV5-1 and TRBJ1-1; weak D call: TRBD1 (5 bases). Germline CDR1 SGHRS, CDR2 YFSETQ. This CDR3 has 15 residues. The CDR3 loop is CANSVNGGDNTEAFF. In DNA, the CDR3 is TGCGCCAACAGCGTAAACGGGGGTGACAACACTGAAGCTTTCTTT.

This clonotype was seen many times. The V gene is TRBV7-2, the J gene TRBJ2-7, with D tentatively TRBD1 or TRBD2 (6 bases each). From germline, CDR1 is SGHTA and CDR2 FQGNSA. This CDR3 region has 13 residues. V lost 3 bases and J lost 7, with 13 bases in between. The DNA for the CDR3 is TGTGCCAGCAGCTTCCTTGGGGGGCGGGAGCAGTACTTC. Translating gives CASSFLGGREQYF.

This clonotype was recorded at least ten times. V and J are TRBV27 and TRBJ2-7, with 10 bases aligning to TRBD1. With 6 bases clipped from V and 1 base from J, the junction kept 3 bases outside the gene matches. CDR1 is MNHEY and CDR2 is SMNVEV in the germline V gene (reference sequence). The CDR3 contains 14 residues. The CDR3: CASSGDRGSYEQYF. CDR3 DNA: TGTGCCAGCAGCGGGGACAGGGGTTCCTACGAGCAGTACTTC.

This clonotype was observed at least ten times. This chain connects TRBV19 to TRBJ2-2, with D perhaps TRBD1 (5 bases). Germline CDR1 reads LNHDA; CDR2 reads SQIVND (reference sequence). Trimming took off 8 bases at V and 1 base at J, with 8 bases between the two ends. This CDR3 is built from 13 residues. CDR3 DNA sequence: TGTGCCAGTCAGGGCTTGAACACCGGGGAGCTGTTTTTT. It is translated as CASQGLNTGELFF.

The chain couples TRBV11-2 to TRBJ2-7, with 8 positions matching TRBD2. Germline lookup yields CDR1 SGHAT and CDR2 FQNNGV. This CDR3 is built from 16 residues. Unmatched junction bases numbered 11, after V lost 1 base and J lost 6 bases. CDR3 bases: TGTGCCAGCAGCTTAGTTGGGGGTAGCGGGAAGGGCGAGCAGTACTTC. Translated, it gives CASSLVGGSGKGEQYF.

This clonotype was detected ten times or more. The chain carries TRBV3-1 and TRBJ1-5; possible D gene TRBD1, 6 bases. The length of the CDR3 is 15 residues. CDR1 LGHDT and CDR2 YNNKEL come from the germline V gene (reference sequence). Trimming took off 2 bases at V and 5 bases at J, with 13 bases between the two ends. CDR3 coding DNA: TGTGCCAGCAGCCAACCGAACAGGGTCGATCAGCCCCAGCATTTT. Amino acids: CASSQPNRVDQPQHF.

Many counts were recorded for this clonotype. The chain joins TRBV30 to TRBJ2-7; D remains ambiguous. There are 12 residues in the CDR3. Germline loops: CDR1 GTSNPN, CDR2 SVGIG (reference sequence). Trimming stripped 8 bases from V and 2 bases from J, with 13 bases between. CDR3 protein: CALLGATYEQYF. DNA of the CDR3: TGTGCCCTCTTAGGCGCAACCTACGAGCAGTACTTC. The whole variable domain, remainder taken from reference TRBV30 and TRBJ2-7, is SQTIHQWPATLVQPVGSPLSLECTVEGTSNPNLYWYRQAAGRGLQLLFYSVGIGQISSEVPQNLSASRPQDRQFILSSKKLLLSDSGFYLCALLGATYEQYFGPGTRLTVT.